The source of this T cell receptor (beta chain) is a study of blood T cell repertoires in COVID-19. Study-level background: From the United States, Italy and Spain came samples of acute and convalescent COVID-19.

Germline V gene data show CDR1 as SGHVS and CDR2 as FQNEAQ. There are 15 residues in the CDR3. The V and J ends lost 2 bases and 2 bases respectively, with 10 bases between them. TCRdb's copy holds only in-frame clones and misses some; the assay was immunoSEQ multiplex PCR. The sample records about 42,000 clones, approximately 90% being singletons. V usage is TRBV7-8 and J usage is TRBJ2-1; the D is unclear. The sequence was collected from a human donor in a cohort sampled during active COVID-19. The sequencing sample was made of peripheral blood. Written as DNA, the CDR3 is TGTGCCAGCAGCTTATCCGGAGTTACCTACAATGAGCAGTTCTTC. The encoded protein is CASSLSGVTYNEQFF.